The next 29 T cell receptor beta chains were all read from a single sample in a study of T cell responses to AZD1222 COVID-19 vaccine (dated by TCRdb to 2020 to 2023). The time point label on this specimen signifies: baseline before first vaccination. Receptor libraries were prepared by the immunoSEQ multiplex PCR assay. As stored in TCRdb, this immuneACCESS dataset retains in-frame rearrangements with V and J assigned. A fraction of the clones does not appear; measured against another copy, unresolved V genes explain less than half of the discrepancy, and the remainder lacks a known reason. The sample table shows 75,000 to 100,000 clones, and roughly 87% are seen once. Approximately 1.5% of the sample belongs to the ten largest clones. The sequenced sample was peripheral blood, obtained on day 0 of AZD1222 vaccination. The receptors shown here come from an adult in good health.

Only a few counts were recorded for this clone. This sequence joins TRBV10-3 and TRBJ2-1; D is possibly TRBD2 (6 bases). The V end was cut by 9 bases, the J end by 4 bases, with 22 bases between. CDR1 and CDR2 (germline): ENHRY, SYGVKD. CDR3 length: 16 amino acids. The CDR3: CAINHGAGGAYNEQFF. CDR3 nucleotides: TGTGCCATTAATCACGGAGCCGGAGGGGCTTACAATGAGCAGTTCTTC.

The V and J genes are TRBV20-1 and TRBJ1-1; D unclear. Germline CDR1 and CDR2: DFQATT and SNEGSKA (reference sequence). Trimming removed 3 bases at V and 10 bases at J, with 12 bases between. The CDR3 is 11 residues long. The CDR3 DNA sequence: TGCAGTGCTAGTCGTCCCTGGGGAGCTTTCTTT. This encodes CSASRPWGAFF.

The chain recombines TRBV4-1 with TRBJ1-3; D ambiguous. CDR3 length: 14 amino acids. CDR1 is MGHRA and CDR2 is YSYEKL in the germline V gene. Trimming took off 4 bases at V and 0 bases at J, with 7 bases between the two ends. The CDR3 loop reads CASSPKYSGNTIYF. The CDR3 DNA sequence: TGCGCCAGCAGCCCAAAATACTCTGGAAACACCATATATTTT.

The chain is built from TRBV18 and TRBJ2-2, with D possibly matching TRBD2 (6 bases). CDR1 is KGHSH, CDR2 LQKENI, per germline. The length of the CDR3 is 17 residues. V was pared by 5 bases and J by 3 bases, with 19 bases between. CDR3: CASSMGVAEIYTGELFF. The CDR3 DNA follows: TGTGCCAGCTCAATGGGTGTAGCGGAAATCTACACCGGGGAGCTGTTTTTT.

The rearrangement links TRBV6-5 to TRBJ1-2, with TRBD1 matching over 7 bases. CDR1 and CDR2 (germline): MNHEY, SVGAGI. J was trimmed by 4 bases and V by 6 bases; bases with no gene match: 8. CDR3 length equals 14 residues. CDR3 sequence reads: CASRTTGWAYGYTF. The DNA for the CDR3 is TGTGCCAGCAGGACGACAGGGTGGGCCTATGGCTACACCTTC.

This rearrangement joins TRBV6-5 to TRBJ1-6, with D perhaps TRBD1 (6 bases). The germline V and J ends were trimmed by 6 bases and 7 bases, with 13 bases remaining between them. This CDR3 is 14 amino acids long. The V gene's germline CDR1 is MNHEY and CDR2 SVGAGI. The CDR3 coding sequence is TGTGCCAGCAGCAAACAGGGAAGCAATTCACCCCTCCACTTT. It yields the protein CASSKQGSNSPLHF.

The genes are TRBV12-3 or TRBV12-4 and TRBJ1-2, with TRBD1 as a possible D gene (6 bases). The V end was cut by 7 bases, the J end by 7 bases, with 16 bases between. The CDR3 loop spans 13 amino acids. CDR3 loop: CASTRTGRGGYTF. DNA for the CDR3: TGTGCCAGCACCCGCACAGGGAGGGGTGGCTACACCTTC.

The chain has TRBV7-2 and TRBJ2-1; 9 nucleotides line up with TRBD1. CDR1 and CDR2 from the germline V gene are SGHTA and FQGNSA. V lost 5 bases, J lost 8 bases, and 4 bases stayed unmatched. This CDR3 region has 13 residues. In nucleotides, the CDR3 is TGTGCCAGCAGCACCACAGGGGGCTATGAGCAGTTCTTC. It translates to CASSTTGGYEQFF.

The gene calls are TRBV7-2 and TRBJ1-2; perhaps TRBD1 as D (6 bases). Between the trimmed V and J ends, which lost 5 bases and 6 bases, there was a span of 10 bases. The CDR3 is made up of 12 amino acids. Germline lookup yields CDR1 SGHTA and CDR2 FQGNSA. The CDR3 loop is CASSRDINGYTF. CDR3 coding DNA: TGTGCCAGCAGCCGGGACATTAATGGCTACACCTTC.

V gene TRBV7-9 combines with J gene TRBJ1-4, with D tentatively TRBD1 (6 bases). The V gene lost 5 bases and the J gene lost 3 bases, with 16 bases spanning the gap. The CDR3 has 16 amino acids. CDR1 and CDR2 (germline): SEHNR, FQNEAQ (reference sequence). CDR3 nucleotides: TGTGCCAGCAGCACCCTCGGCAGGGGACCTAATGAAAAACTGTTTTTT. It specifies CASSTLGRGPNEKLFF.

The chain combines TRBV5-5 with TRBJ1-5; 8 bases align to TRBD1. The CDR3 sequence is 17 residues long. Germline CDR1 reads SGHKS; CDR2 reads YYEKEE (reference sequence). V gave up 0 bases and J gave up 4 bases; unmatched junction bases: 9. For the CDR3, the DNA is TGTGCCAGCAGCTTGGCGGGGGGGACAGGAGTTAATCAGCCCCAGCATTTT. This codes for CASSLAGGTGVNQPQHF.

V is TRBV7-2 and J is TRBJ2-7, with D possibly matching TRBD1 (5 bases). The CDR3 extends over 14 amino acids. Trimming removed 5 bases at V and 2 bases at J, with 13 bases between. From germline, CDR1 is SGHTA and CDR2 FQGNSA. The CDR3 spells CASSPDRFAYEQYF. CDR3 in DNA: TGTGCCAGCAGCCCAGACAGATTCGCCTACGAGCAGTACTTC.

This sequence joins TRBV19 and TRBJ1-1; D is uncertain. The V end was cut by 5 bases, the J end by 1 base, with 8 bases between. Germline V gene sequence: CDR1 LNHDA, CDR2 SQIVND (reference sequence). CDR3 length: 13 residues. CDR3 DNA: TGTGCCAGTAGTCGGCAGAAGAACACTGAAGCTTTCTTT. This encodes CASSRQKNTEAFF.

The chain carries TRBV6-5 and TRBJ2-5, with TRBD2 identical over 11 bases. Germline CDR1 reads MNHEY; CDR2 reads SVGAGI. V was pared by 6 bases and J by 5 bases, with 8 bases of the junction left unmatched. This CDR3 region has 15 residues. CDR3 amino acids: CASSTLAGGGETQYF. Here the CDR3 DNA reads TGTGCCAGCAGCACCCTAGCGGGGGGTGGGGAGACCCAGTACTTC.

This chain connects TRBV15 to TRBJ1-6; no firm D call. In germline, CDR1 is LNHNV, CDR2 YYDKDF (reference sequence). The CDR3 covers 16 residues. Trimming stripped 1 base from V and 10 bases from J, with 17 bases between. CDR3 bases: TGTGCCACCAGCAGAGCCCTCGACGGTGGAGGGTCACCCCTCCACTTT. Protein product: CATSRALDGGGSPLHF.

This clone was picked up one time. The chain is built from TRBV30 and TRBJ1-1; TRBD1 aligns across 7 bases. Germline V lookup: CDR1 GTSNPN, CDR2 SVGIG (reference sequence). The CDR3 has 14 residues. With V trimmed by 2 bases and J by 7 bases, 10 bases remained unmatched. CDR3 sequence: CAWSPRGRGGEAFF. Here the CDR3 DNA reads TGTGCCTGGAGTCCCAGGGGGAGGGGCGGTGAAGCTTTCTTT.

This clone was seen a handful of times. This rearrangement joins TRBV10-3 to TRBJ1-1; D unresolved. CDR3 length: 15 residues. Looked up from germline, CDR1 is ENHRY and CDR2 is SYGVKD. The V and J ends lost 3 bases and 1 base respectively, with 12 bases between them. CDR3 sequence (DNA): TGTGCCATCAGTGAAAGGGAAGGGTGGAACACTGAAGCTTTCTTT. Residues: CAISEREGWNTEAFF.

This sequence joins TRBV5-1 and TRBJ1-6; unclear D gene. CDR3 length: 13 residues. V lost 3 bases, J lost 6 bases, and 7 bases lay in between. Germline V gene sequence: CDR1 SGHRS, CDR2 YFSETQ. The CDR3 bases are TGCGCCAGCAGCTGGGGAGTTAATTCACCCCTCCACTTT. Protein product: CASSWGVNSPLHF.

The V call is TRBV11-3, the J call TRBJ2-2; D possibly corresponds to TRBD2 (7 bases). Germline CDR1 is SGHNT and CDR2 is YENEEA. The CDR3 loop spans 16 amino acids. Trimming left V 2 bases short and J 7 bases short, with 17 bases between. Here the CDR3 DNA reads TGTGCCAGCAGCTTATCACGCGGGGGCGAAGGCGGGGAGCTGTTTTTT. It encodes CASSLSRGGEGGELFF.

This chain links TRBV18 with TRBJ1-1; tentatively, D is TRBD1 (6 bases). From germline, CDR1 is KGHSH and CDR2 LQKENI. V was pared by 6 bases and J by 8 bases, with 13 bases between. The CDR3 is 12 amino acids. The chain's CDR3 is CASSKGGEEAFF. The CDR3 nucleotides read TGTGCCAGCTCCAAAGGGGGGGAAGAAGCTTTCTTT.

The genes are TRBV25-1 and TRBJ2-7; D unclear. This CDR3 has 12 residues. Per the germline V gene, CDR1 is MGHDK and CDR2 is SYGVNS. Deletions cut 4 bases from V and 6 bases from J, with 10 bases between. For the CDR3, the DNA is TGTGCCAGCAGTGCCACCAGTCCCGAGCAGTACTTC. Encoded protein: CASSATSPEQYF.

This clone occurred once. The genes are TRBV6-6 and TRBJ2-1; possibly TRBD1 or TRBD2 for D (6 bases each). The germline V and J ends were trimmed by 6 bases and 7 bases, with 16 bases remaining between them. The CDR3 sequence is 14 residues long. The V gene's germline CDR1 is MNHNY and CDR2 SVGAGI (reference sequence). The DNA for the CDR3 is TGTGCCAGCAGCCCCGACCGGGGGCGGAATGAGCAGTTCTTC. Protein sequence: CASSPDRGRNEQFF.

The genes are TRBV2 and TRBJ1-1; no definite D call. The germline gives CDR1 SNHLY, CDR2 FYNNEI. V gave up 3 bases and J gave up 1 base, with 9 bases separating them. The CDR3 is 14 residues long. For the CDR3, the DNA is TGTGCCAGCAGTGAGGGCGATTGGAACACTGAAGCTTTCTTT. The encoded protein is CASSEGDWNTEAFF. The full variable domain, its missing parts supplied by reference TRBV2 and TRBJ1-1, is EPEVTQTPSHQVTQMGQEVILRCVPISNHLYFYWYRQILGQKVEFLVSFYNNEISEKSEIFDDQFSVERPDGSNFTLKIRSTKLEDSAMYFCASSEGDWNTEAFFGQGTRLTVV.

This chain links TRBV25-1 with TRBJ1-6, with a possible D match to TRBD1 (5 bases). Germline loops: CDR1 MGHDK, CDR2 SYGVNS. The CDR3 loop spans 15 amino acids. Between the trimmed V and J ends, which lost 4 bases and 0 bases, there was a span of 7 bases. CDR3 loop: CASSGQSSYNSPLHF. The CDR3 DNA is TGTGCCAGCAGTGGACAGAGCTCCTATAATTCACCCCTCCACTTT.

The sample holds a few counts of this clone. The chain combines TRBV7-2 with TRBJ1-2; D might be TRBD1 (6 bases). The germline V and J ends were trimmed by 4 bases and 8 bases, with 11 bases remaining between them. This CDR3 has 12 amino acids. Per germline, CDR1 SGHTA and CDR2 FQGNSA. CDR3 sequence (DNA): TGTGCCAGCAGCTGGATGGACAGCGGCTACACCTTC. It codes for CASSWMDSGYTF.

This chain uses TRBV6-2 or TRBV6-3 with TRBJ1-1; no clear D gene. V lost 2 bases and J lost 1, with 2 bases in between. CDR3 length equals 12 residues. Germline lookup yields CDR1 MNHEY and CDR2 SVGEGT. The CDR3 DNA follows: TGTGCCAGCAGTTACAGGAACACTGAAGCTTTCTTT. Translation: CASSYRNTEAFF.

The gene calls are TRBV11-3 and TRBJ1-1; D gene ambiguous. Germline V gene lookup returns CDR1 SGHNT and CDR2 YENEEA. The CDR3 contains 14 residues. V shed 2 bases and J shed 1 base, with 8 bases lying between them. Here the CDR3 reads CASSLMGPNTEAFF. As DNA, the CDR3 is TGTGCCAGCAGCTTAATGGGTCCGAACACTGAAGCTTTCTTT.

The chain has TRBV30 and TRBJ2-3; no clear D. The CDR3 covers 14 residues. Trimming took 2 bases from V and 2 from J, leaving 11 bases between them. The germline V gene encodes CDR1 GTSNPN and CDR2 SVGIG (reference sequence). The DNA for the CDR3 is TGTGCCTGGAGTCTCGGGCAGGCCACAGATACGCAGTATTTT. Protein product: CAWSLGQATDTQYF. Looking up the rest from reference TRBV30 and TRBJ2-3 gives the full variable domain: SQTIHQWPATLVQPVGSPLSLECTVEGTSNPNLYWYRQAAGRGLQLLFYSVGIGQISSEVPQNLSASRPQDRQFILSSKKLLLSDSGFYLCAWSLGQATDTQYFGPGTRLTVL.

The V call is TRBV2, the J call TRBJ2-7; the D is unclear. There are 11 residues in the CDR3. V dropped 5 bases and J dropped 2 bases, with 4 bases sitting between them. The germline V gene has CDR1 SNHLY and CDR2 FYNNEI. The CDR3, as DNA: TGTGCCAGCAGTTCAGCCTACGAGCAGTACTTC. The encoded protein is CASSSAYEQYF.